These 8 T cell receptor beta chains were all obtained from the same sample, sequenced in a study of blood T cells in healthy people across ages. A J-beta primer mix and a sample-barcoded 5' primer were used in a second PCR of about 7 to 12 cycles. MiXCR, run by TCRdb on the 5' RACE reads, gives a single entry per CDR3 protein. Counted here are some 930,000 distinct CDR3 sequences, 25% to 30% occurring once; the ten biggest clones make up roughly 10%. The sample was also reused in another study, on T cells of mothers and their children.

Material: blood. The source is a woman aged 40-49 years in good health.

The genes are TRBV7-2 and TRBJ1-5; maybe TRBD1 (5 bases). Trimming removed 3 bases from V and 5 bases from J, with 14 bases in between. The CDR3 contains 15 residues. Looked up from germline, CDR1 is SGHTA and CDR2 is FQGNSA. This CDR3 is CTSSLEGSGDQPQHF. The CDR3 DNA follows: TGTACCAGCAGCTTGGAGGGGAGCGGCGATCAGCCCCAGCATTTT.

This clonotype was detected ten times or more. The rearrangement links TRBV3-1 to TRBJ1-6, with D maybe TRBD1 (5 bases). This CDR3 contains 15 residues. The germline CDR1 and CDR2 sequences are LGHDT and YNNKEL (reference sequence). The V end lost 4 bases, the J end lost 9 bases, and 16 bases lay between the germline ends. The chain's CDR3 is CASSPRDRGSSPLHF. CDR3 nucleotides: TGTGCCAGCAGCCCGAGGGACCGGGGGTCTTCACCCCTCCACTTT.

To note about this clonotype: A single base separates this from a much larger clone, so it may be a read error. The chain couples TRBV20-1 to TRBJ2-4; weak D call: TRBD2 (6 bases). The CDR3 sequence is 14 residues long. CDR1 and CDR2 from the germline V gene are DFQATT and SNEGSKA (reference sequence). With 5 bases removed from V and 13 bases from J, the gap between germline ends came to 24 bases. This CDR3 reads CSAPGTSFKNEQYF. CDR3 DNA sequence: TGCAGTGCTCCTGGGACTTCCTTCAAAAATGAGCAGTACTTC.

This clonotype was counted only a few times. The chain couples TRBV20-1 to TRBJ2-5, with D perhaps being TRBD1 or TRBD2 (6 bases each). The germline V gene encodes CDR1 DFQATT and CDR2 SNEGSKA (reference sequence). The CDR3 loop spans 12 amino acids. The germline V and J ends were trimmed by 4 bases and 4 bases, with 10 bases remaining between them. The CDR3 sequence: CSATKGGETQYF. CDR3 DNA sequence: TGCAGTGCTACGAAGGGGGGAGAGACCCAGTACTTC.

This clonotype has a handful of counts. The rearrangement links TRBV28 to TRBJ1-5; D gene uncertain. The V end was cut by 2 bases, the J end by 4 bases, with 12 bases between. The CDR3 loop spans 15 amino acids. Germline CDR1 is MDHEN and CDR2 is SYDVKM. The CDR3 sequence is CASSLGLARNQPQHF. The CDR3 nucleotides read TGTGCCAGCAGTTTAGGGCTGGCAAGGAATCAGCCCCAGCATTTT.

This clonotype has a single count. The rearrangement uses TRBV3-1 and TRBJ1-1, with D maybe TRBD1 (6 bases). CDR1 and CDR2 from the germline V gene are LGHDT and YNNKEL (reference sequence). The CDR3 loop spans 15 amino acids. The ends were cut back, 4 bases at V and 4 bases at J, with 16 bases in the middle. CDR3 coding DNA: TGTGCCAGCAGCCCGGGGGGCAGGGTGGGCACTGAAGCTTTCTTT. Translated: CASSPGGRVGTEAFF.

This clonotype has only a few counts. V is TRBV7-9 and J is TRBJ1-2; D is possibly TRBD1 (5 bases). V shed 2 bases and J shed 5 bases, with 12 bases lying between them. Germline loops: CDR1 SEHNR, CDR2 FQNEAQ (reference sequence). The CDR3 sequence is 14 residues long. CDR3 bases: TGTGCCAGCAGCTTAACCCAGGGAGGGTATGGCTACACCTTC. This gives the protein CASSLTQGGYGYTF.

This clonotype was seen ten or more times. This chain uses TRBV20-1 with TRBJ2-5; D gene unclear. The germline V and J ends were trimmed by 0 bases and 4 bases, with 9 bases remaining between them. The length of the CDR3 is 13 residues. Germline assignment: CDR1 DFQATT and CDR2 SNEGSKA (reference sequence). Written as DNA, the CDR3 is TGCAGTGCTAGAGAGATAGAGGTAGAGACCCAGTACTTC. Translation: CSAREIEVETQYF.